The present T cell receptor beta chain was sequenced within a study of CD8 T cells in Susac syndrome. The authors sequenced TCR beta from blood CD8+ and CD4+ T cells. The CDR3 totals 13 residues. V lost 3 bases and J lost 8; bases outside the gene matches: 6. Germline V gene data show CDR1 as DFQATT and CDR2 as SNEGSKA (reference sequence). RNA, at about 0.5 to 1 ug, was reverse transcribed with random hexamers. With immunoSEQ multiplex PCR, TCR beta CDR3 was amplified across 54 Vbeta and 13 Jbeta. Via MiXCR, TCRdb re-called the immunoSEQ multiplex PCR reads, giving one row per CDR3 protein. The sample consists of more than 150,000 distinct CDR3 sequences, 95% of them appearing once.

Sequencing was performed on CD4+ T cells from PBMCs. This sequence joins TRBV20-1 and TRBJ1-4; the match to TRBD1 covers 7 bases. This TCR was recovered from a human donor with Susac syndrome. The CDR3 DNA reads as TGCAGTGCTAGCGACAGGGATGGAGAAAAACTGTTTTTT. Its translation: CSASDRDGEKLFF.